Below are 18 T cell receptor beta chains sequenced from a single sample in a study of T cells after yellow fever vaccination. A single record per CDR3 protein comes from TCRdb applying MiXCR to the 5' RACE reads. The sample lists 400,000 or so distinct CDR3 sequences; around a sixth were seen once. The sample here was PBMCs, taken before the yellow fever booster vaccination. Receptors originate from a man aged 18 to 35 who received the YFV17D yellow fever vaccine.

The rearrangement links TRBV6-2 or TRBV6-3 to TRBJ2-1, with D hard to call. The V and J ends lost 0 bases and 14 bases respectively, with 8 bases between them. The CDR3 is 11 residues long. In germline, CDR1 is MNHEY, CDR2 SVGEGT. The CDR3 sequence: CASSYSNREFF. CDR3 nucleotides: TGTGCCAGCAGTTACTCGAATAGGGAGTTCTTC.

The CDR3 protein is CASSLDDRGLYF. Here the CDR3 DNA reads TGTGCCAGCAGCTTGGACGACAGGGGGCTATATTTT. This rearrangement joins TRBV5-4 to TRBJ2-3; 10 nucleotides line up with TRBD1. V trimming: 0 bases; J trimming: 15 bases; junction bases outside the gene matches: 4. The CDR3 contains 12 residues. CDR1 SGHNT and CDR2 YYREEE come from the germline V gene (reference sequence). Full variable domain (remainder filled in from reference TRBV5-4 and TRBJ2-3): ETGVTQSPTHLIKTRGQQVTLRCSSQSGHNTVSWYQQALGQGPQFIFQYYREEENGRGNFPPRFSGLQFPNYSSELNVNALELDDSALYLCASSLDDRGLYFGPGTRLTVL.

This chain joins TRBV11-3 and TRBJ2-2, with D perhaps matching TRBD1 (5 bases). The germline CDR1 and CDR2 sequences are SGHNT and YENEEA. Trimming removed 0 bases at V and 1 base at J, with 9 bases between. This CDR3 is 16 amino acids long. The CDR3 DNA reads as TGTGCCAGCAGCTTAGATGTCACAGGGAACACCGGGGAGCTGTTTTTT. Amino acid sequence: CASSLDVTGNTGELFF.

This clonotype has just a few counts. This rearrangement joins TRBV12-3 or TRBV12-4 to TRBJ1-1; 10 nucleotides match TRBD1. CDR3 length: 13 amino acids. The trim removed 6 bases at V and 3 bases at J, leaving 1 base unmatched. The CDR3 region is CASSGTGDTEAFF. CDR3 sequence (DNA): TGTGCCAGCAGCGGGACAGGGGACACTGAAGCTTTCTTT.

This clonotype was counted between two and nine times. The CDR3 nucleotides are TGTGCCAGCAGTTTCCGGAACAGGGAGCAGTACGTC. It specifies CASSFRNREQYV. The chain couples TRBV28 to TRBJ2-7; TRBD1 might be the D (5 bases). The V end was cut by 3 bases, the J end by 7 bases, with 10 bases between. There are 12 residues in the CDR3. CDR1 is MDHEN and CDR2 is SYDVKM in the germline V gene.

The rearrangement uses TRBV5-1 and TRBJ2-3; 9 nucleotides match TRBD2. V shed 4 bases, J shed 5 bases, and the junction held 14 bases outside the gene matches. Germline V gives CDR1 SGHRS, CDR2 YFSETQ. The CDR3 spans 17 residues. The CDR3 region is CASSGPGAGGQEDTQYF. The CDR3, as DNA: TGCGCCAGCAGCGGACCCGGTGCGGGGGGGCAGGAAGATACGCAGTATTTT.

The J gene is TRBJ2-7, the V gene TRBV6-2 or TRBV6-3; D is possibly TRBD1 (6 bases). From germline, CDR1 is MNHEY and CDR2 SVGEGT. V lost 4 bases to trimming and J lost 7 bases, with 17 bases between them. CDR3 size: 14 residues. As DNA, the CDR3 is TGTGCCAGCAGTTCCACAGGGAATTCGAGAGAGCAGTACGTC. It translates to CASSSTGNSREQYV.

J is TRBJ2-3 and V is TRBV20-1; tentatively, D is TRBD1 or TRBD2 (6 bases each). Germline loops: CDR1 DFQATT, CDR2 SNEGSKA (reference sequence). Between the trimmed V and J ends, which lost 6 bases and 1 base, there was a span of 14 bases. This CDR3 has 14 residues. CDR3 region: CSAVKGGGTDTQYF. In DNA form, the CDR3 reads TGCAGTGCCGTTAAGGGGGGAGGCACAGATACGCAGTATTTT.

This clonotype was recorded a few times. V is TRBV6-1 and J is TRBJ2-7; TRBD1 matches at 7 bases. CDR3 size: 13 residues. CDR1 and CDR2 from the germline V gene are MNHNS and SASEGT. V lost 3 bases, J lost 3 bases, and 2 bases stayed unmatched. The CDR3 DNA sequence: TGTGCCAGCAGTGACCGGGACAGCTACGAGCAGTACGTC. Protein product: CASSDRDSYEQYV.

This clonotype has only a few counts. The chain combines TRBV20-1 with TRBJ1-5; TRBD1 might be the D (6 bases). V lost 1 base and J lost 5, with 12 bases in between. CDR3 length: 14 amino acids. From germline, CDR1 is DFQATT and CDR2 SNEGSKA (reference sequence). In DNA, the CDR3 is TGCAGTGCTAGAGGGTGGGCAGGGGATCAGCCCCAGCATTTT. It yields the protein CSARGWAGDQPQHF.

This clonotype was seen only a few times. The V and J genes are TRBV15 and TRBJ1-6; TRBD1 is a possible D gene (6 bases). This CDR3 has 14 amino acids. Germline CDR1 is LNHNV and CDR2 is YYDKDF (reference sequence). Trimming pared 5 bases from V and 5 bases from J, leaving 10 bases between. CDR3 sequence (DNA): TGTGCCACCAGCGTTGGACAGAATAATTCACCCCTCCACTTT. It is translated as CATSVGQNNSPLHF.

At least ten counts were recorded for this clonotype. This chain uses TRBV4-1 with TRBJ2-7, with 9 bases fitting TRBD1. The ends lost 4 bases at V and 5 bases at J; junction bases unmatched: 3. The CDR3 is made up of 13 amino acids. Germline assignment: CDR1 MGHRA and CDR2 YSYEKL. CDR3 amino acids: CASSPGQGNEQYF. As DNA, the CDR3 is TGCGCCAGCAGCCCTGGACAGGGGAACGAGCAGTACTTC.

The CDR3 DNA sequence: TGTGCCACCAGTGATTCCCGACAGGGCCCAGATACGCAGTATTTT. Amino acid sequence: CATSDSRQGPDTQYF. The chain joins TRBV24-1 to TRBJ2-3, with 7 bases matching TRBD1. V trimming: 2 bases; J trimming: 4 bases; junction bases outside the gene matches: 5. The CDR3 is made up of 15 amino acids. The germline CDR1 and CDR2 sequences are KGHDR and SFDVKD.

This clonotype was detected only a few times. The chain employs TRBV29-1 and TRBJ1-1; TRBD1 matches at 9 bases. The V gene end was trimmed by 7 bases and the J gene end by 6 bases; junction bases not matched to a gene: 9. Germline V lookup: CDR1 SQVTM, CDR2 ANQGSEA. This CDR3 spans 13 amino acids. DNA of the CDR3: TGCAGCGGGGGACAGGGTTGGGGGTCTGAAGCTTTCTTT. Its protein product is CSGGQGWGSEAFF.

The chain recombines TRBV9 with TRBJ1-4; D is unclear. This CDR3 region has 15 residues. Looked up from germline, CDR1 is SGDLS and CDR2 is YYNGEE. Trimming shortened V by 1 base and J by 3 bases, and 10 bases separated the two germline ends. Here the CDR3 reads CASSVNPGSNEKLFF. For the CDR3, the DNA is TGTGCCAGCAGCGTAAACCCAGGCTCTAATGAAAAACTGTTTTTT.

This chain joins TRBV7-8 and TRBJ2-1, with 11 bases aligning to TRBD2. CDR1 is SGHVS and CDR2 is FQNEAQ in the germline V gene. The CDR3 totals 16 residues. Losses at the gene ends were 5 bases for V and 7 bases for J; bases not matched to a gene: 10. Here the CDR3 reads CASSPIAGGPDNEQFF. The CDR3 DNA sequence: TGTGCCAGCAGCCCTATAGCGGGGGGGCCTGATAATGAGCAGTTCTTC.

V is TRBV18 and J is TRBJ2-3, with 10 nucleotides matching TRBD2. The CDR3 has 15 amino acids. V lost 2 bases to trimming and J lost 5 bases; unmatched junction nucleotides: 4. Germline CDR1 reads KGHSH; CDR2 reads LQKENI. CDR3 bases: TGTGCCAGCTCACCAAGGGCTAGCGGGGGAGATACGCAGTATTTT. Protein sequence: CASSPRASGGDTQYF.

J is TRBJ1-5 and V is TRBV28; 10 bases match TRBD1. The CDR3 is 15 amino acids. With 7 bases clipped from V and 4 bases from J, the junction kept 7 bases outside the gene matches. CDR1 is MDHEN, CDR2 SYDVKM, per germline. CDR3 DNA: TGTGCCAGCATTGACAGGGGGCGAGGGAATCAGCCCCAGCATTTT. Protein: CASIDRGRGNQPQHF.